The sequence of this T cell receptor (beta chain) was determined in a study of neoadjuvant nivolumab and ipilimumab in lung cancer. Clones were read by immunoSEQ multiplex PCR, and TCRdb kept only the in-frame ones, dropping some. The data contain fewer than 35,000 clones, around 90% of them singletons. This CDR3 contains 13 residues. The V gene's germline CDR1 is LNHNV and CDR2 YYDKDF (reference sequence). V was pared by 1 base and J by 5 bases, with 8 bases between. This receptor was identified in an adult with non-small cell lung cancer. This chain joins TRBV15 and TRBJ1-1; no clear D. The sequences come from peripheral blood, collected after neoadjuvant nivolumab, alone or with ipilimumab, at or shortly before surgery. The CDR3 DNA follows: TGTGCCACCAGCAGAGTCCAGCGTACTGAAGCTTTCTTT. Its translation: CATSRVQRTEAFF.